This record looks at one TCR beta chain sequence and its context. Its antigen is undetermined. V gave up 5 bases and J gave up 6 bases; unmatched junction bases: 4. CDR3 length: 14 residues. Germline V lookup: CDR1 MNHEY, CDR2 SVGAGI. No infections or other immune events were documented during collection. Sequencing was performed with immunoSEQ multiplex PCR; in TCRdb, only in-frame clones are kept and a portion is missing. This table has some 80,000 clones, approximately 90% appearing once. These data originate in a study of identifying expanded T cells in peripheral blood. Whole-study results and caveats: Differentially abundant clones: 0.95 to 1.5 between replicates, around 17 at around 2 weeks, 19 at four. Two-week clone count variance significantly increased as total template count grew.

The J gene is TRBJ2-1, the V gene TRBV6-5; 10 nucleotides match TRBD1. The sequencing sample was made of blood. The origin of this receptor is a person between 18 and 70 years old in good health. CDR3 in DNA: TGTGCCAGCAGTAGGACAGGGGGTTTCAATGAGCAGTTCTTC. It is translated as CASSRTGGFNEQFF.